This note documents a single TCR beta chain sequence. This sample was taken from a study of cytomegalovirus exposure and HLA in healthy donors. Germline CDR1 and CDR2: MNHNS and SASEGT. CDR3 length: 14 residues. J gave up 4 bases and V 4 bases, and 7 bases lay outside the gene matches. Libraries were prepared by immunoSEQ multiplex PCR; TCRdb keeps only in-frame clonotypes and omits some of them. The data contain roughly 68,000 clones, around 96% of them singletons. The gene calls are TRBV6-1 and TRBJ2-7, with 7 bases aligning to TRBD1. The specimen sequenced was PBMCs. The receptor's source is a woman aged 18 to 35 in good health and CMV-seropositive. CDR3 residues: CASSGGGEGYEQYF. CDR3 sequence (DNA): TGTGCCAGCAGTGGAGGGGGCGAGGGTTACGAGCAGTACTTC.